One sample yielded the 9 T cell receptor beta chains listed below, sequenced in a study of shared clonotypes between healthy human individuals. Method: immunoSEQ multiplex PCR; TCRdb's copy keeps in-frame clones and lacks some. The table lists millions of clones, about 92% of them singletons, with more than 0.12% in the top ten. What was sequenced was naive CD4+ T cells sorted from blood. Subset denoted: CD45RA+ positively selected. All receptors derive from a man in his late teens or twenties in good health.

The V and J genes are TRBV5-1 and TRBJ2-1; TRBD2 aligns across 9 bases. This CDR3 region has 16 residues. Unmatched junction bases numbered 6, after V lost 5 bases and J lost 0 bases. Germline CDR1 SGHRS, CDR2 YFSETQ. CDR3 bases: TGCGCCAGCAGGCCCCTTAGCGGGAGCTCCTACAATGAGCAGTTCTTC. Translation gives CASRPLSGSSYNEQFF.

With regard to this clone: Different DNA sequences within this sample yield the same CDR3. This sequence joins TRBV5-1 and TRBJ2-5, with no clear D. Germline assignment: CDR1 SGHRS and CDR2 YFSETQ. The ends were cut back, 1 base at V and 3 bases at J, with 4 bases in the middle. The CDR3 runs to 12 residues. DNA of the CDR3: TGCGCCAGCAGCTTGTCAGAAGAGACCCAGTACTTC. It is translated as CASSLSEETQYF.

In the case of this clone: Other DNA variants within this sample encode the same CDR3. The chain uses TRBV6-5 and TRBJ1-2; D might be TRBD1 (5 bases). Germline V gene lookup returns CDR1 MNHEY and CDR2 SVGAGI. The CDR3 sequence is 12 residues long. The V end was cut by 5 bases, the J end by 8 bases, with 12 bases between. Here the CDR3 DNA reads TGTGCCAGCAGTACGGGGGAGCACGGCTACACCTTC. Its protein is CASSTGEHGYTF.

This chain joins TRBV6-6 and TRBJ2-2; D may be TRBD2 (5 bases). V lost 8 bases, J lost 0 bases, and 7 bases lay in between. This CDR3 spans 13 amino acids. CDR1 is MNHNY, CDR2 SVGAGI, per germline (reference sequence). This CDR3 is CASPAANTGELFF. In nucleotides, the CDR3 is TGTGCCAGCCCAGCGGCGAACACCGGGGAGCTGTTTTTT.

The gene calls are TRBV18 and TRBJ1-4; D uncertain. V gave up 4 bases and J gave up 4 bases, with 16 bases separating them. Germline V gene data show CDR1 as KGHSH and CDR2 as LQKENI. This CDR3 spans 16 amino acids. This CDR3 reads CASSQIIGGFNEKLFF. In DNA, the CDR3 is TGTGCCAGCTCACAAATTATAGGCGGATTTAATGAAAAACTGTTTTTT.

The V and J genes are TRBV5-1 and TRBJ2-7; D may be TRBD2 (5 bases). The V gene's germline CDR1 is SGHRS and CDR2 YFSETQ. Deletions cut 2 bases from V and 5 bases from J, with 17 bases between. The CDR3 is 15 amino acids. CDR3 in amino acids: CASSFSGESANEQYF. The CDR3 DNA reads TGCGCCAGCAGCTTTTCCGGGGAAAGCGCGAACGAGCAGTACTTC.

A remark on this clone: Its ends do not fully match the called genes, so a read error is possible. V usage is TRBV7-7 and J usage is TRBJ2-7, with D tentatively TRBD2 (5 bases). CDR1 and CDR2 (germline): SSHAT, FNYEAQ (reference sequence). The CDR3 runs 14 residues. The chain's CDR3 is CASSPGLGGDEQYF. Here the CDR3 DNA reads TGTGCTAGCAGCCCCGGACTGGGTGGCGACGAGCAGTACTTC.

CDR3 sequence: CASSSLAGAKETQYF. CDR3 nucleotide sequence: TGTGCCAGCAGCTCCCTAGCGGGAGCCAAAGAGACCCAGTACTTC. The chain employs TRBV7-3 and TRBJ2-5; 10 bases line up with TRBD2. V trimming: 4 bases; J trimming: 3 bases; junction bases outside the gene matches: 5. The CDR3 is 15 amino acids. The germline V gene has CDR1 SGHTA and CDR2 FQGTGA. The variable domain in full, with the rest retrieved from reference TRBV7-3 and TRBJ2-5, is GAGVSQTPSNKVTEKGKYVELRCDPISGHTALYWYRQSLGQGPEFLIYFQGTGAADDSGLPNDRFFAVRPEGSVSTLKIQRTERGDSAVYLCASSSLAGAKETQYFGPGTRLLVL.

This chain connects TRBV19 to TRBJ1-2; D might be TRBD1 (5 bases). V shed 3 bases and J shed 0 bases, with 8 bases lying between them. Per the germline V gene, CDR1 is LNHDA and CDR2 is SQIVND (reference sequence). This CDR3 comprises 14 residues. This CDR3 is CASSMDKANYGYTF. The CDR3 DNA sequence: TGTGCCAGTAGTATGGACAAGGCTAACTATGGCTACACCTTC.